The present T cell receptor (beta chain) was sequenced within a study of T cell repertoires in cytomegalovirus infection. The wider study: An indication of both CMV infection and matching HLA type came from public TCR beta signatures. Findings and caveats of the study: HLA-C-restricted CMV-specific TCR beta clonotypes prevailed in the ex vivo response.

Germline CDR1 is LGHNT and CDR2 is FRNRAP. Deletions cut 0 bases from V and 9 bases from J, with 9 bases between. This CDR3 comprises 13 residues. One entry per CDR3 protein results from TCRdb running MiXCR on the reads. The table records over 45,000 distinct CDR3 sequences, 20% to 25% of them present only once. Regarding this clonotype: Its antigen is currently unknown.

Sequencing used CD8+ T cells from cultured PBMCs, obtained from culture after CMV antigen stimulation. J is TRBJ2-1 and V is TRBV12-5; D is perhaps TRBD2 (5 bases). The clonotype was recovered from a human donor in good health (CMV status not recorded). Some clones in this sample may be carry-over from other donors' samples. The CDR3, as DNA: TGTGCTAGTGGTTTGGTTTGGGAGCGTGAGCAGTTCTTC. It translates to CASGLVWEREQFF.